A selection of T cell receptor beta chains follows, all from one sample in a study of CD8 T cells in ankylosing spondylitis. Each CDR3 protein gets one entry after TCRdb re-called the 5' RACE reads with MiXCR. In the table there are 250,000 to 350,000 distinct CDR3 sequences, 6.5% to 10% of which are singletons. Sequenced input: blood, either unsorted or a sorted T cell fraction (not recorded which). The receptors derive from a male donor with ankylosing spondylitis. Each CDR3 is given with its conserved first and last residue. A D gene is named only where the DNA matches it firmly. Some rows have no size entry. The others give once, few or many, or a class for an expanded clone.

>TRBV7-9|TRBJ2-7|.|.
TGTGCCAGCAGCTCCAGGGGGACTGGATACGAGCAGTACTTC
CASSSRGTGYEQYF
>TRBV19|TRBJ2-7|TRBD2|few
TGTGCCAGTAGTGATCTAGCGGTTTACGAGCAGTACTTC
CASSDLAVYEQYF
>TRBV3-1|TRBJ2-7|.|.
TGTGCCAGCAGCCAGTCTAACCGACCATACGAGCAGTACTTC
CASSQSNRPYEQYF
>TRBV30|TRBJ2-1|TRBD1|few
TGTGCCTGGAGAGGACAGGCGTACAATGAGCAGTTCTTC
CAWRGQAYNEQFF
>TRBV18|TRBJ2-3|.|few
TGTGCCAGCTCACCTCCAGATACGCAGTATTTT
CASSPPDTQYF
>TRBV18|TRBJ2-3|.|few
TGTGCCAGCTCACCGGCTGGTTCCCGCGGGGATACGCAGTATTTT
CASSPAGSRGDTQYF
>TRBV7-2|TRBJ2-3|.|.
TGTGCCAGCAGCTCGGGACGGATAGGGTTAGATACGCAGTATTTT
CASSSGRIGLDTQYF
>TRBV12-3/TRBV12-4|TRBJ1-2|.|many
TGTGCCAGCAGTTTTTCAGTCTGGGCTGGCTACACCTTC
CASSFSVWAGYTF
>TRBV6-5|TRBJ2-7|.|.
TGTGCCAGCAGTTACGACCCGAGGAGGGGCGAGCAGTACTTC
CASSYDPRRGEQYF
>TRBV20-1|TRBJ2-3|.|few
TGCAGTGCTAGAGATCGTCGCCGCACAGATACGCAGTATTTT
CSARDRRRTDTQYF
>TRBV7-8|TRBJ2-5|TRBD2|few
TGTGCCAGCAGCTTAGAACTAGCGGGAGTAGGTGAGACCCAGTACTTC
CASSLELAGVGETQYF
>TRBV9|TRBJ2-7|TRBD1|.
TGTGCCAGTCAGGGACAGGGTTCTTACGAGCAGTACTTC
CASQGQGSYEQYF
>TRBV20-1|TRBJ2-1|TRBD2|many
TGCAGTGCTAGACCTAGCGGGAGCTCCTACAATGAGCAGTTCTTC
CSARPSGSSYNEQFF
>TRBV4-3|TRBJ1-4|.|few
TGCGCCAGCAGCCAACCCTACCCACCGACCCTATGGGAAAAACTGTTTTTT
CASSQPYPPTLWEKLFF
>TRBV6-5|TRBJ2-4|TRBD1|few
TGTGCCAGCAGTTACTCTGTCGGGGCAGGGGGCCAAAACATTCAGTACTTC
CASSYSVGAGGQNIQYF
>TRBV7-3|TRBJ2-3|.|.
TGTGCCAGCAGCCCCAGTCGTGGGGCGCAGTATTTT
CASSPSRGAQYF
>TRBV29-1|TRBJ2-7|TRBD1|.
TGCAGCGTATTAAGACAGGGCAGCTCCTACGAGCAGTACTTC
CSVLRQGSSYEQYF
>TRBV4-1|TRBJ1-5|.|.
TGCGCCAGCAGCCAAGGGACAGATAGCAATCAGCCCCAGCATTTT
CASSQGTDSNQPQHF
>TRBV2|TRBJ2-7|.|.
TGTGCCAGCAGTGGCCGGGACTTGGGCTACGAGCAGTACTTC
CASSGRDLGYEQYF
>TRBV5-1|TRBJ2-7|TRBD1|.
TGCGCCAGCAGCTGGGACAGTCCCTACGAGCAGTACTTC
CASSWDSPYEQYF
>TRBV7-3|TRBJ2-1|.|few
TGTGCCAGCAGCCCCGCTTCCTACAATGAGCAGTTCTTC
CASSPASYNEQFF
>TRBV4-3|TRBJ2-7|TRBD2|few
TGCGCCAGCAGCCGAGCAGCGGGACTAGCGAAGAACGAGCAGTACTTC
CASSRAAGLAKNEQYF
>TRBV7-2|TRBJ2-3|.|.
TGTGCCAGCCAGGAGGGGCGGACCACAGATACGCAGTATTTT
CASQEGRTTDTQYF
>TRBV6-2/TRBV6-3|TRBJ2-7|.|many
TGTGCCAGCAGCCCACGGGGTGAAGGGCCTTCCTACGAGCAGTACTTC
CASSPRGEGPSYEQYF
>TRBV11-1|TRBJ2-1|.|few
TGTGCCAGCAGCCAACTGCGGGGTGGATACAATGAGCAGTTCTTC
CASSQLRGGYNEQFF
>TRBV18|TRBJ2-2|TRBD1|.
TGTGCCAGCTCACCACAGGGGGCCGACGGGGAGCTGTTTTTT
CASSPQGADGELFF